This T cell receptor (beta chain) stems from a study of cytomegalovirus exposure and HLA in healthy donors. This clone was seen just once. Germline CDR1 is GTSNPN and CDR2 is SVGIG (reference sequence). The CDR3 contains 15 residues. Trimming shortened V by 2 bases and J by 0 bases, and 11 bases separated the two germline ends. The PCR employed 60 Vbeta primers together with 13 Jbeta primers. The table came from immunoSEQ multiplex PCR; TCRdb's copy has only in-frame clones and leaves some out. This sample has a few hundred thousand clones, with 65% to 90% found just once. The rearrangement links TRBV30 to TRBJ2-4, with a possible D match to TRBD1 (7 bases). This sequence was found in a girl under 18 in good health and CMV-seronegative. The sample taken for sequencing was PBMCs. CDR3 DNA: TGTGCCTGGAGTACAGGGGAGGTAGCCAAAAACATTCAGTACTTC. Its translation: CAWSTGEVAKNIQYF. The variable domain in full, with the rest retrieved from reference TRBV30 and TRBJ2-4, is SQTIHQWPATLVQPVGSPLSLECTVEGTSNPNLYWYRQAAGRGLQLLFYSVGIGQISSEVPQNLSASRPQDRQFILSSKKLLLSDSGFYLCAWSTGEVAKNIQYFGAGTRLSVL.